This record concerns one T cell receptor beta chain sequence. Antigen: not known. Use of 60 Vbeta and 13 Jbeta primers characterized the PCR. Some clones are missing from TCRdb's copy, which holds only in-frame ones; the method was immunoSEQ multiplex PCR. Of some 180,000 clones listed, approximately 9.5% are singletons. The donors gave bone marrow, and they were healthy. This sample was taken from a study of cytomegalovirus exposure and HLA in healthy donors. Whole-study findings and limits: Most CMV-associated TCR beta chains appeared HLA-restricted in a later analysis. In vitro data verified a few CMV-associated chains as specific for CMV antigens.

V gave up 6 bases and J gave up 2 bases; unmatched junction bases: 10. The CDR3 consists of 16 residues. The germline CDR1 and CDR2 sequences are MNHEY and SMNVEV (reference sequence). The source of this sequence is a young woman in good health and CMV-seropositive. Sample: PBMCs. This chain links TRBV27 with TRBJ1-1; 9 bases line up with TRBD1. CDR3 coding DNA: TGTGCCAGCAGACTAACCGGGACAGGGTTAAACACTGAAGCTTTCTTT. Protein product: CASRLTGTGLNTEAFF.